These T cell receptor beta chains were read from a single sample in a study of molecular identifiers for immune sequencing clone quantification. TCRdb ran MiXCR on the PCR reads and lists one entry per CDR3 protein. Of about 300,000 distinct CDR3 sequences listed, over 20% are singletons. The sample comprised naive CD8+ T cells from blood, with Jurkat cell RNA spiked in. The receptors here all came from a human donor in good health. Some libraries in this study had Jurkat cell RNA spiked in. Both conserved end residues are part of each CDR3. A D gene is named only where the DNA matches it firmly. Clone size is given for some rows only: seen once, a few or many times, or a class if the clone is expanded.

>TRBJ2-3|NA|TRBV30|TRBD2
CAWSALAGAGDTQYF
TGTGCCTGGAGTGCACTAGCGGGAGCGGGGGATACGCAGTATTTT
>TRBJ2-7|few|TRBV7-8|NA
CASSLRFGEQYF
TGTGCCAGCAGCCTACGATTTGGGGAGCAGTACTTC
>TRBJ1-1|many|TRBV27|NA
CASSPLWQGLDTEAFF
TGTGCCAGCAGTCCCCTTTGGCAGGGTTTGGACACTGAAGCTTTCTTT
>TRBJ2-7|many|TRBV28|NA
CASSFGLFSYEQYF
TGTGCCAGCAGTTTCGGACTGTTTTCGTACGAGCAGTACTTC
>TRBJ2-5|NA|TRBV4-2|NA
CASSQDGGSPETQYF
TGTGCCAGCAGCCAAGATGGGGGCAGCCCTGAGACCCAGTACTTC
>TRBJ1-1|few|TRBV4-1|NA
CASSQEDRLRVATEAFF
TGCGCCAGCAGCCAAGAGGACAGACTCAGGGTGGCCACTGAAGCTTTCTTT
>TRBJ2-3|many|TRBV5-6|TRBD1
CASSIRDRGRSTDTQYF
TGTGCCAGCAGCATCCGGGACAGGGGGCGAAGCACAGATACGCAGTATTTT
>TRBJ2-7|many|TRBV6-5|NA
CASSQPLPGEGARYEQYF
TGTGCCAGCAGTCAACCTCTACCCGGGGAGGGGGCACGGTACGAGCAGTACTTC
>TRBJ2-3|NA|TRBV2|NA
CASSSLPGKSTDTQYF
TGTGCCAGCAGCTCTCTTCCGGGAAAAAGCACAGATACGCAGTATTTT
>TRBJ2-3|NA|TRBV4-1|TRBD2
CASSQGPPTSGGPTDTQYF
TGCGCCAGCAGCCAAGGCCCCCCCACTAGCGGGGGCCCCACAGATACGCAGTATTTT
>TRBJ2-2|many|TRBV7-9|TRBD1
CASSSLFPRGTGELFF
TGTGCCAGCAGTTCCCTATTCCCCAGGGGGACCGGGGAGCTGTTTTTT